This T cell receptor beta chain was recorded in a study of T cells after posttransplantation cyclophosphamide. Per the germline V gene, CDR1 is LNHDA and CDR2 is SQIVND (reference sequence). The CDR3 is made up of 15 amino acids. With 6 bases clipped from V and 2 bases from J, the junction kept 7 bases outside the gene matches. This clone has a handful of counts. Control samples came 1 year after myeloablative marrow transplants with methotrexate plus calcineurin inhibitor. Libraries were prepared by immunoSEQ multiplex PCR; TCRdb keeps only in-frame clonotypes and omits some of them. Found here are around 16,000 clones, 84% of them singletons; the top ten hold 5%.

The rearrangement uses TRBV19 and TRBJ1-5; 7 bases fit TRBD1. The specimen was PBMCs, collected roughly 57 weeks after allogeneic stem cell transplant with calcineurin inhibitor and methotrexate. The receptor comes from a male patient in his late teens or twenties who received an allogeneic stem cell transplant from a related donor, was CMV-positive, and had no GVHD. Some T cells may trace back to the graft donor. CDR3 amino acids: CASRSSDRGNQPQHF. The CDR3, as DNA: TGTGCCAGTAGGTCATCCGACAGGGGCAATCAGCCCCAGCATTTT.